This T cell receptor beta chain was captured by sequencing in a study of T cell responses to AZD1222 COVID-19 vaccine. Study findings and constraints: Close to half of spike-specific TCRs reportedly recognize unmutated variant regions. There were mostly white British donors and more females than males, and clonal diversity was possibly underestimated. With dominance at 160-218 and 743-854, vaccine-associated CD4 TCRs spanned spike.

Clones were sequenced by immunoSEQ multiplex PCR, and TCRdb holds only the in-frame ones, with some missing. The sample has approximately 50,000 clones; about 88% are singletons. Comments on this clone: The antigen is not known.

Analysis merged second doses at about 4 or about 12 weeks. Trimming took off 5 bases at V and 3 bases at J, with 11 bases between the two ends. This CDR3 contains 14 residues. The germline V gene has CDR1 SGHTA and CDR2 FQGNSA. The rearrangement links TRBV7-2 to TRBJ1-5; the D is unclear. The source is an adult who received the AZD1222 COVID-19 vaccine. Sequenced here: peripheral blood, sampled 28 days after the second AZD1222 dose. The CDR3 reads CASSQGRVNQPQHF. CDR3 DNA sequence: TGTGCCAGCAGCCAAGGACGGGTCAATCAGCCCCAGCATTTT.